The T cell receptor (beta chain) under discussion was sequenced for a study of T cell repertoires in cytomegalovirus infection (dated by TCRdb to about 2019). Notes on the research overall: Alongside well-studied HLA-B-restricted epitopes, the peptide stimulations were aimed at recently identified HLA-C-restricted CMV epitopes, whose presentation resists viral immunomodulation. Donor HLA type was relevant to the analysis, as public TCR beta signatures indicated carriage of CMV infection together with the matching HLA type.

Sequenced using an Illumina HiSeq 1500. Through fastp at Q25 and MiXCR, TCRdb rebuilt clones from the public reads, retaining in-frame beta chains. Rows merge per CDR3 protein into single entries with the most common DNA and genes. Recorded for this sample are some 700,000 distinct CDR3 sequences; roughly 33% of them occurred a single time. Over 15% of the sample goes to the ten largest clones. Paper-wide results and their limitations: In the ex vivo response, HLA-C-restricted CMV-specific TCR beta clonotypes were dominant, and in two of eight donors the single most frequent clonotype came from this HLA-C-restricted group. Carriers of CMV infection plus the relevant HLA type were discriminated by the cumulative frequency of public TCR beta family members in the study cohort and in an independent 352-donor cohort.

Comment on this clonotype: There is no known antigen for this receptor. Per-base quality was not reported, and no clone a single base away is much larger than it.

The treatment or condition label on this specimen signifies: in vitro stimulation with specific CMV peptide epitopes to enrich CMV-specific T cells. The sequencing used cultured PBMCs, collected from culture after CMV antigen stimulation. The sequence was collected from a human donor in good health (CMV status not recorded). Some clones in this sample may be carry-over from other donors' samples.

The CDR3 reads CASSRQSRETQYF. The DNA reads as follows: TGTGCCAGCAGTCGACAGTCGAGAGAGACCCAGTACTTC. Recombination joined TRBV7-6 with TRBJ2-5, and possibly TRBD1, on 5 matching bases. Including the terminal cysteine and phenylalanine, the CDR3 comprises 13 residues. Only the CDR3 part of the read is kept: 39 bases, read in frame from the first base. V is clipped by 6 bases and J by 4 bases, and the sequence between their germline boundaries is 12 bases long. According to the germline V gene, CDR1 reads SGHVS and CDR2 reads FNYEAQ.